These 11 T cell receptor beta chains originate from one sample sequenced in a study of T cell changes during pregnancy in multiple sclerosis. The protocol was immunoSEQ multiplex PCR, while the TCRdb copy is restricted to in-frame clones and leaves out a portion. The data hold 65,000 to 80,000 clones, with over 85% observed a single time. The sequencing here drew on CD4+ T cells from peripheral blood mononuclear cells, taken before pregnancy. The receptors were sampled from a female donor with multiple sclerosis, enrolled in a pregnancy study.

The chain links TRBV2 to TRBJ1-1; TRBD1 is a possible D gene (6 bases). The CDR3 has 11 amino acids. Germline lookup yields CDR1 SNHLY and CDR2 FYNNEI. The CDR3 spells CEGGKNTEAFF. The CDR3 region has the DNA TGTGAGGGGGGGAAGAACACTGAAGCTTTCTTT.

This clone was recorded only once. The J gene is TRBJ1-2, the V gene TRBV5-1; 7 nucleotides align to TRBD1. Germline CDR1 and CDR2: SGHRS and YFSETQ. This CDR3 region has 17 residues. V trimming: 2 bases; J trimming: 0 bases; junction bases outside the gene matches: 10. CDR3 coding DNA: TGCGCCAGCAGCTTACCCTACCCGGGACAGTCTAACTATGGCTACACCTTC. Its protein is CASSLPYPGQSNYGYTF.

The chain recombines TRBV6-1 with TRBJ1-5; D may be TRBD1 (6 bases). Per the germline V gene, CDR1 is MNHNS and CDR2 is SASEGT. The CDR3 totals 15 residues. Trimming removed 2 bases at V and 7 bases at J, with 15 bases between. CDR3 amino acids: CASSENGGAGQPQHF. The CDR3 region has the DNA TGTGCCAGCAGTGAAAATGGGGGGGCTGGGCAGCCCCAGCATTTT.

In DNA, the CDR3 is TGTGCCAAGGCAGAGAGGGACAGGGGTGACTACGAGCAGTACTTC. Its protein product is CAKAERDRGDYEQYF. The chain couples TRBV21-1 to TRBJ2-7; the D call in the table, TRBD1, was not verified against the DNA. TRBV21-1 is noted as a pseudogene. This CDR3 contains 15 residues.

The chain has TRBV27 and TRBJ1-2; perhaps TRBD1 as D (6 bases). The CDR3 consists of 14 residues. Germline V lookup: CDR1 MNHEY, CDR2 SMNVEV (reference sequence). Trimming removed 6 bases at V and 4 bases at J, with 15 bases between. CDR3 bases: TGTGCCAGCAGCCTACAGGGTGGCCCCTATGGCTACACCTTC. Its protein product is CASSLQGGPYGYTF.

The chain recombines TRBV27 with TRBJ2-3; 9 bases line up with TRBD2. The CDR3 sequence is 14 residues long. J lost 2 bases, V lost 5 bases, and 2 bases had no gene match. Per the germline V gene, CDR1 is MNHEY and CDR2 is SMNVEV (reference sequence). This CDR3 is CASSRTSATDTQYF. The DNA for the CDR3 is TGTGCCAGCAGTCGGACTAGCGCCACAGATACGCAGTATTTT.

The V call is TRBV28, the J call TRBJ2-7; 9 bases agree with TRBD1. Germline loops: CDR1 MDHEN, CDR2 SYDVKM. The V and J ends lost 6 bases and 3 bases, in that order; junction bases with no gene match: 9. The CDR3 has 15 residues. The CDR3 DNA sequence: TGTGCCAGCAGCCGAGGGACAGGGTATTTCTACGAGCAGTACTTC. Its protein is CASSRGTGYFYEQYF.

J is TRBJ1-3 and V is TRBV30, with D maybe TRBD1 (5 bases). This CDR3 has 15 amino acids. V was pared by 7 bases and J by 0 bases, with 16 bases between. Germline V lookup: CDR1 GTSNPN, CDR2 SVGIG (reference sequence). CDR3 sequence reads: CALTGLETSGNTIYF. For the CDR3, the DNA is TGTGCCTTGACGGGACTCGAAACCTCTGGAAACACCATATATTTT.

The chain joins TRBV7-3 to TRBJ2-1; TRBD2 agrees at 9 bases. Germline CDR1 is SGHTA and CDR2 is FQGTGA. J gave up 5 bases and V 3 bases, and 5 bases lay outside the gene matches. The CDR3 consists of 15 residues. CDR3 in DNA: TGTGCCAGCAGCTTTATAGCGGGGGCCGACAATGAGCAGTTCTTC. As protein: CASSFIAGADNEQFF.

This clone was seen a few times. This sequence joins TRBV4-1 and TRBJ1-2; D not certain. Germline lookup yields CDR1 MGHRA and CDR2 YSYEKL. The CDR3 covers 14 residues. The V end was cut by 0 bases, the J end by 0 bases, with 5 bases between. This CDR3 reads CASSQDYTNYGYTF. CDR3 DNA sequence: TGCGCCAGCAGCCAAGATTATACTAACTATGGCTACACCTTC.

The V and J genes are TRBV5-1 and TRBJ1-1; D possibly corresponds to TRBD1 (6 bases). The CDR3 totals 15 residues. CDR1 is SGHRS and CDR2 is YFSETQ in the germline V gene. V lost 4 bases and J 3 bases, leaving 16 bases between the germline ends. CDR3 sequence reads: CASSTSGASDTEAFF. In DNA form, the CDR3 reads TGCGCCAGCAGCACCTCAGGGGCCTCGGACACTGAAGCTTTCTTT.